The source of this T cell receptor (beta chain) is a study of blood T cell repertoires in COVID-19. Background on the study: The samples span acute and convalescent COVID-19 from the United States, Italy and Spain. PBMCs, B-cell-depleted T cells, or T cells provided the cDNA or gDNA that made up the material.

This CDR3 is 13 amino acids long. The V and J ends lost 5 bases and 7 bases, in that order; junction bases with no gene match: 4. Germline loops: CDR1 GTSNPN, CDR2 SVGIG (reference sequence). The authors' processing: From reference gene primer amplification, estimates of nucleated cell counts were derived. TCRdb keeps only in-frame clones here, not all; method: immunoSEQ multiplex PCR. V and J calls and clone size follow that table, whereas D and trimming were derived from the DNA. The repertoire consists of about 100,000 clones, with 88% occurring once and the leading ten covering 6.8%. This sequence originates from a man between 45 and 60 years old with active or convalescent COVID-19. The chain joins TRBV30 to TRBJ1-6; 8 bases are a match to TRBD1. The sample consisted of peripheral blood. CDR3 nucleotides: TGTGCCTGGGGGGACAGGCGAAATTCACCCCTCCACTTT. Protein sequence: CAWGDRRNSPLHF.